Listed below are T cell receptor beta chains from one sample, sequenced in a study of blood T cell repertoires in COVID-19. Clones were sequenced by immunoSEQ multiplex PCR, and TCRdb holds only the in-frame ones, with some missing. The data hold 200,000 to 300,000 clones, with around nine tenths observed a single time. Sequences were obtained from peripheral blood. The receptors come from a man younger than 45 with active or convalescent COVID-19. The CDR3 runs from the conserved cysteine through the conserved F or W. D genes are given only for firm matches. Not all rows give a size; the values are once, few, many and, for expanded clones, a class.

j_gene: TRBJ2-7
d_gene: NA
v_gene: TRBV18
abundance: NA
CDR3nt: TGTGCCACGGGAAACAGGGATTTATACGAGCAGTACTTC
CDR3aa: CATGNRDLYEQYF

j_gene: TRBJ1-4
d_gene: NA
v_gene: TRBV19
abundance: NA
CDR3nt: TGTGCCAGTACCCTCCAGGGAAGTAATGAAAAACTGTTTTTT
CDR3aa: CASTLQGSNEKLFF

j_gene: TRBJ2-1
d_gene: NA
v_gene: TRBV5-1
abundance: NA
CDR3nt: TGCGCCAGCAGCTTGCAGGGAAATGAGCAGTTCTTC
CDR3aa: CASSLQGNEQFF

j_gene: TRBJ1-5
d_gene: NA
v_gene: TRBV6-1
abundance: NA
CDR3nt: TGTGCCAGCAGTGAATGGGGACAAGGGGGGGGAGTCCAGCCCCAGCATTTT
CDR3aa: CASSEWGQGGGVQPQHF

j_gene: TRBJ2-1
d_gene: NA
v_gene: TRBV11-2
abundance: NA
CDR3nt: TGTGCCAGCAGCTTAGCCCAGGGATTACATAATGAGCAGTTCTTC
CDR3aa: CASSLAQGLHNEQFF

j_gene: TRBJ2-3
d_gene: NA
v_gene: TRBV2
abundance: NA
CDR3nt: TGTGCCAGCAGAGTAGGGGCGGAGGGAGATACGCAGTATTTT
CDR3aa: CASRVGAEGDTQYF

j_gene: TRBJ1-3
d_gene: TRBD1
v_gene: TRBV4-1
abundance: NA
CDR3nt: TGCGCCAGCAGCCAGGTAGACAGGGGAGGAAACACCATATATTTT
CDR3aa: CASSQVDRGGNTIYF

j_gene: TRBJ1-2
d_gene: NA
v_gene: TRBV6-2/TRBV6-3
abundance: NA
CDR3nt: TGTGCCAGCAGTTGGGCCGGAAACTATGGCTACACCTTC
CDR3aa: CASSWAGNYGYTF

j_gene: TRBJ1-1
d_gene: NA
v_gene: TRBV19
abundance: NA
CDR3nt: TGTGCCAGTAAACTCTACGGGGAGACTAACACTGAAGCTTTCTTT
CDR3aa: CASKLYGETNTEAFF

j_gene: TRBJ1-1
d_gene: NA
v_gene: TRBV7-2
abundance: NA
CDR3nt: TGTGCCAGCAGCTCACAGGACGAAGCTTTCTTT
CDR3aa: CASSSQDEAFF

j_gene: TRBJ2-1
d_gene: TRBD2
v_gene: TRBV7-9
abundance: NA
CDR3nt: TGTGCCAGCAGCTTAACTGCGGGGGGGCCGGACAATGAGCAGTTCTTC
CDR3aa: CASSLTAGGPDNEQFF

j_gene: TRBJ2-2
d_gene: NA
v_gene: TRBV7-9
abundance: NA
CDR3nt: TGTGCCAGCAGCCTTAGCGGGGAGCTGTTTTTT
CDR3aa: CASSLSGELFF

j_gene: TRBJ1-2
d_gene: TRBD1
v_gene: TRBV6-5
abundance: few
CDR3nt: TGTGCCAGCAGCCCCCCGGGAGACAGGGGCTATGGCTACACCTTC
CDR3aa: CASSPPGDRGYGYTF

j_gene: TRBJ1-1
d_gene: NA
v_gene: TRBV9
abundance: NA
CDR3nt: TGTGCCAGCAGCGCCAGGATGAACACTGAAGCTTTCTTT
CDR3aa: CASSARMNTEAFF

j_gene: TRBJ1-6
d_gene: NA
v_gene: TRBV2
abundance: NA
CDR3nt: TGTGCCAGCAGGGCCCAGTGGAATTCACCCCTCCACTTT
CDR3aa: CASRAQWNSPLHF

j_gene: TRBJ2-7
d_gene: TRBD2
v_gene: TRBV5-1
abundance: NA
CDR3nt: TGCGCCAGCGCCGGCGGGGGAGTGAACGAGCAGTACTTC
CDR3aa: CASAGGGVNEQYF

j_gene: TRBJ1-2
d_gene: TRBD1
v_gene: TRBV9
abundance: NA
CDR3nt: TGTGCCAGCAGCGTGACAGGGGGGGCGGCTAGCTATGGCTACACCTTC
CDR3aa: CASSVTGGAASYGYTF

j_gene: TRBJ1-1
d_gene: TRBD1
v_gene: TRBV18
abundance: NA
CDR3nt: TGTGCCAGCTCGTCACAGGGGGCTGGGACTGAAGCTTTCTTT
CDR3aa: CASSSQGAGTEAFF

j_gene: TRBJ2-1
d_gene: NA
v_gene: TRBV5-1
abundance: NA
CDR3nt: TGCGCCAGCAGCCCCGGGGACAACCGGAACAATGAGCAGTTCTTC
CDR3aa: CASSPGDNRNNEQFF

j_gene: TRBJ2-7
d_gene: NA
v_gene: TRBV4-2
abundance: NA
CDR3nt: TGTGCCAGCAGCCAAGTCGGGGAATACGAGCAGTACTTC
CDR3aa: CASSQVGEYEQYF

j_gene: TRBJ2-3
d_gene: NA
v_gene: TRBV7-2
abundance: NA
CDR3nt: TGTGCCAGCAGCAGTCCGGACTACCCTGGCACAGATACGCAGTATTTT
CDR3aa: CASSSPDYPGTDTQYF

j_gene: TRBJ1-5
d_gene: TRBD1
v_gene: TRBV19
abundance: NA
CDR3nt: TGTGCCAGTAGTAGGGACAGGGAGGAAGGTCAGCCCCAGCATTTT
CDR3aa: CASSRDREEGQPQHF

j_gene: TRBJ1-1
d_gene: TRBD1
v_gene: TRBV27
abundance: NA
CDR3nt: TGTGCCAGCAGTTCGACAGGGAAGAACACTGAAGCTTTCTTT
CDR3aa: CASSSTGKNTEAFF

j_gene: TRBJ2-2
d_gene: NA
v_gene: TRBV6-5
abundance: NA
CDR3nt: TGTGCCAGCAGTTACCTCCGGGACACCGGGGAGCTGTTTTTT
CDR3aa: CASSYLRDTGELFF

j_gene: TRBJ1-5
d_gene: TRBD1
v_gene: TRBV18
abundance: NA
CDR3nt: TGTGCCAGCTCACCAAGGACAGGGGGCAATCAGCCCCAGCATTTT
CDR3aa: CASSPRTGGNQPQHF

j_gene: TRBJ1-2
d_gene: NA
v_gene: TRBV3-1/TRBV3-2
abundance: few
CDR3nt: TGTGCCAGCTCAACTAACTATGGCTACACCTTC
CDR3aa: CASSTNYGYTF

j_gene: TRBJ2-2
d_gene: TRBD2
v_gene: TRBV5-1
abundance: NA
CDR3nt: TGCGCCAGCAGCTTCATCACAACTAGCGCGGAACGGTCAGGGGAGCTGTTTTTT
CDR3aa: CASSFITTSAERSGELFF

j_gene: TRBJ2-2
d_gene: NA
v_gene: TRBV3-1/TRBV3-2
abundance: NA
CDR3nt: TGTGCCAGCAGCCAAGACCGGGGGACCGGGGAGCTGTTTTTT
CDR3aa: CASSQDRGTGELFF